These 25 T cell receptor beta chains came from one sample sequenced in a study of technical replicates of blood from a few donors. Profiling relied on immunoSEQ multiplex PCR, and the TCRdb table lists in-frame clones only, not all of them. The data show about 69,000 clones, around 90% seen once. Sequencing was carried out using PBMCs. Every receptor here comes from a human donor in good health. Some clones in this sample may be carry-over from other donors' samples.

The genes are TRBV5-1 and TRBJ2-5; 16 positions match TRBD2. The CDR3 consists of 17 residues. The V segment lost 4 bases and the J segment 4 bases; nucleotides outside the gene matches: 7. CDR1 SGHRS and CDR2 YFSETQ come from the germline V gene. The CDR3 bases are TGCGCCAGCAGCACCGGGACTAGCGGGGGGGTGAGAGAGACCCAGTACTTC. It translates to CASSTGTSGGVRETQYF.

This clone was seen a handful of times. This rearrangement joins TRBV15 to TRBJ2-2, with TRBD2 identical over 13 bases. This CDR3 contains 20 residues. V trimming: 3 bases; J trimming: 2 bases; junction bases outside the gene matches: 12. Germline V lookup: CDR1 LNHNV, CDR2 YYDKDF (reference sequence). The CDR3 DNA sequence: TGTGCCACCAGCAGCGGGGACAGGGGGGGACTAGCGGGAAACACCGGGGAGCTGTTTTTT. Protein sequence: CATSSGDRGGLAGNTGELFF.

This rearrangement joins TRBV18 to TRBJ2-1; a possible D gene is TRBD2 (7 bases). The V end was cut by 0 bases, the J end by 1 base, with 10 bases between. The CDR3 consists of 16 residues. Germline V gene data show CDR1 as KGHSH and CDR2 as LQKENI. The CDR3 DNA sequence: TGTGCCAGCTCACCACCGGCGGGGGCTTCCTACAATGAGCAGTTCTTC. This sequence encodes CASSPPAGASYNEQFF. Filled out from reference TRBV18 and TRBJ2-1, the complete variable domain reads NAGVMQNPRHLVRRRGQEARLRCSPMKGHSHVYWYRQLPEEGLKFMVYLQKENIIDESGMPKERFSAEFPKEGPSILRIQQVVRGDSAAYFCASSPPAGASYNEQFFGPGTRLTVL.

The CDR3 sequence is CASSRTGTSGNTIYF. The CDR3 nucleotides are TGTGCCAGCAGCCGGACAGGTACCTCTGGAAACACCATATATTTT. The gene calls are TRBV14 and TRBJ1-3; 7 nucleotides agree with TRBD1. V shed 4 bases, J shed 0 bases, and the junction held 3 bases outside the gene matches. Germline-derived CDR1 and CDR2 are SGHDN and FVKESK. There are 15 residues in the CDR3.

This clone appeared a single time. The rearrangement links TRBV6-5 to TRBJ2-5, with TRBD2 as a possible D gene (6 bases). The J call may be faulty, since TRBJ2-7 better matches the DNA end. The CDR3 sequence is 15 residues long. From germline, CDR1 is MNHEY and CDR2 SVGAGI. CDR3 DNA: TGTGCCAGCAGTTCACCGGGACTTCGTCGTTACGAGCAGTACTTC. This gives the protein CASSSPGLRRYEQYF.

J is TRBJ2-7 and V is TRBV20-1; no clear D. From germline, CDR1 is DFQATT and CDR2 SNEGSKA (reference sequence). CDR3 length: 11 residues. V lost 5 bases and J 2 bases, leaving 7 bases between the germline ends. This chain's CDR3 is CSAGGPYEQYF. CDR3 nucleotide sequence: TGCAGTGCTGGTGGGCCCTACGAGCAGTACTTC.

CDR3 loop: CASSPASWDRGPEQYF. The CDR3 DNA reads TGCGCCAGCAGCCCTGCTTCTTGGGACAGGGGGCCCGAGCAGTACTTC. The chain is built from TRBV5-1 and TRBJ2-7; TRBD1 matches at 12 bases. V trimming: 4 bases; J trimming: 6 bases; junction bases outside the gene matches: 11. The CDR3 extends over 16 amino acids. Germline V gene lookup returns CDR1 SGHRS and CDR2 YFSETQ.

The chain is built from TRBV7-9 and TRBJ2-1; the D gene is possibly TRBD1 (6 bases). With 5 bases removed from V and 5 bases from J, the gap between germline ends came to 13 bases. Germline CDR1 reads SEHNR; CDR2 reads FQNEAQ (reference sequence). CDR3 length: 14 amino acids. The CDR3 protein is CASSGRQVNNEQFF. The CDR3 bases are TGTGCCAGCAGCGGCCGACAGGTAAACAATGAGCAGTTCTTC.

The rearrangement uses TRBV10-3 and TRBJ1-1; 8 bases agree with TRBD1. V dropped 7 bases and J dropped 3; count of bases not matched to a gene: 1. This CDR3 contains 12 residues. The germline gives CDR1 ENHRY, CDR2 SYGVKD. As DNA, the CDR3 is TGTGCCATCAAGGGACAGGACACTGAAGCTTTCTTT. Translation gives CAIKGQDTEAFF.

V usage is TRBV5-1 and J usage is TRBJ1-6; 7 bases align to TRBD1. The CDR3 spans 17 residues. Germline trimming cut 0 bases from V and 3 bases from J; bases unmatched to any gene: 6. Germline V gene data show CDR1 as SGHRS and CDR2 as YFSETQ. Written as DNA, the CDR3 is TGCGCCAGCAGCTTGGGTCTGACAGGGAACTATAATTCACCCCTCCACTTT. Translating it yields CASSLGLTGNYNSPLHF.

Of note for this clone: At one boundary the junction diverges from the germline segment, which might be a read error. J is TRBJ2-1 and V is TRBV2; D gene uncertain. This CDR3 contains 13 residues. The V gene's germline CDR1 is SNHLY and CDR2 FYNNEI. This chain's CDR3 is CASSVESFNEQFF. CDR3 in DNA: TGCGCCAGCAGTGTAGAAAGTTTCAATGAGCAGTTCTTC.

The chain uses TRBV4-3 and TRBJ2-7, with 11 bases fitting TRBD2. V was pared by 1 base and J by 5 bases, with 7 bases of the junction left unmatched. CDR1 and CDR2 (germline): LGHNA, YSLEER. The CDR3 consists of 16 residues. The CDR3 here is CASSQVTTSGSNEQYF. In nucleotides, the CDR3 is TGCGCCAGCAGCCAAGTAACAACTAGCGGGAGTAACGAGCAGTACTTC.

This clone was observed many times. CDR3 loop: CASSLLPPYEQYF. Written as DNA, the CDR3 is TGCGCCAGCAGTTTACTCCCCCCCTACGAGCAGTACTTC. V usage is TRBV5-1 and J usage is TRBJ2-7; D is ambiguous. The CDR3 spans 13 residues. Germline lookup yields CDR1 SGHRS and CDR2 YFSETQ. Deletions cut 5 bases from V and 2 bases from J, with 11 bases between.

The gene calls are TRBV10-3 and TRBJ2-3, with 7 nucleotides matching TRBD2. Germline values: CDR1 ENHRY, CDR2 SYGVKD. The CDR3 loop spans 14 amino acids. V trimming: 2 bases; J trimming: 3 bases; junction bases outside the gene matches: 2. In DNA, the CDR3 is TGTGCCATCAGTGAGGGACTAGGGACAGATACGCAGTATTTT. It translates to CAISEGLGTDTQYF.

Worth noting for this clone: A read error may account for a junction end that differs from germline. The CDR3 DNA is TGCTCGGTAAAAGTCACCCTCATCCCAGGAAACACCATATATTTT. This gives the protein CSVKVTLIPGNTIYF. V and J are TRBV9 and TRBJ1-3; D ambiguous. The CDR3 runs to 15 residues. CDR1 is SGDLS and CDR2 is YYNGEE in the germline V gene.

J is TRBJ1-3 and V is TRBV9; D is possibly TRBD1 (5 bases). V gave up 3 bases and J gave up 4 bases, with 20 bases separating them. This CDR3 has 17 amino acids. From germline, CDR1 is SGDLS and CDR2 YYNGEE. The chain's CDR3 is CASSGRKEGRGGNTIYF. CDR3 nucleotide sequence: TGTGCCAGCAGCGGCCGGAAGGAGGGTCGGGGGGGAAACACCATATATTTT.

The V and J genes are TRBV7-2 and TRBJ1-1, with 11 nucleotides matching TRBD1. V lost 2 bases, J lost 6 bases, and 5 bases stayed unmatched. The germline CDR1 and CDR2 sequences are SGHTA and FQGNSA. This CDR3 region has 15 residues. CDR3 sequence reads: CASSLLPGQGAEAFF. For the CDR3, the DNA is TGTGCCAGCAGCTTACTCCCGGGACAGGGGGCTGAAGCTTTCTTT.

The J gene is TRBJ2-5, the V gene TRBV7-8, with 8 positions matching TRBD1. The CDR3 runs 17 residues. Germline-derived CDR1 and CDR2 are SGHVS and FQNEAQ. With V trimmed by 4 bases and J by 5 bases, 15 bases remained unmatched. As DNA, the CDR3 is TGTGCCAGCAGCTCACCCCCTCGAGGACAGGGAGGCGAGACCCAGTACTTC. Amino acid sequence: CASSSPPRGQGGETQYF.

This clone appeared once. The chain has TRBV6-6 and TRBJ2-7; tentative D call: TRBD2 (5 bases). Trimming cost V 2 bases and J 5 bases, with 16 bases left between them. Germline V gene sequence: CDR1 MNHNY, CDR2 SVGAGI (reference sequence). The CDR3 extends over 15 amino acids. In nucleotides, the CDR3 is TGTGCCAGCAGTTACGGGCGGGCGCCGCCCCACGAGCAGTACTTC. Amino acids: CASSYGRAPPHEQYF.

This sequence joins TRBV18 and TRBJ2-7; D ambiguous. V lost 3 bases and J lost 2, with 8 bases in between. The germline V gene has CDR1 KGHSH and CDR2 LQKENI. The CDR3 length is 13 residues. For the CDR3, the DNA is TGTGCCAGCTCACCCGCTATGACCTACGAGCAGTACTTC. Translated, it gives CASSPAMTYEQYF.

In DNA, the CDR3 is TGTGCCAGCAGACCTCTGGGGACTAGCGGGAACGAGCAGTACTTC. This sequence encodes CASRPLGTSGNEQYF. The rearrangement joins TRBV5-4 to TRBJ2-7, with 13 nucleotides matching TRBD2. This CDR3 contains 15 residues. The V gene's germline CDR1 is SGHNT and CDR2 YYREEE (reference sequence). With V trimmed by 5 bases and J by 5 bases, 7 bases remained unmatched.

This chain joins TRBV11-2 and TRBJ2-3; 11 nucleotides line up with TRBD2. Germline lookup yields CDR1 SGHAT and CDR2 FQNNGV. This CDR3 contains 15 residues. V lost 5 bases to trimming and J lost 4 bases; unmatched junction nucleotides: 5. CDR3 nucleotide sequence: TGTGCCAGCAGCCGTAGCGGGGGGGTCTCAGATACGCAGTATTTT. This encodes CASSRSGGVSDTQYF.

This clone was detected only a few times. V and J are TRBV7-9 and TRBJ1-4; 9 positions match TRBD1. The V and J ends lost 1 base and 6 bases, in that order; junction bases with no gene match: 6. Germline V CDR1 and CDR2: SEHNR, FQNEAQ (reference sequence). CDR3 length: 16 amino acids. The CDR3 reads CASSLGRTGEDEKLFF. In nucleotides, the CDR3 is TGTGCCAGCAGCTTAGGACGGACAGGGGAGGATGAAAAACTGTTTTTT.

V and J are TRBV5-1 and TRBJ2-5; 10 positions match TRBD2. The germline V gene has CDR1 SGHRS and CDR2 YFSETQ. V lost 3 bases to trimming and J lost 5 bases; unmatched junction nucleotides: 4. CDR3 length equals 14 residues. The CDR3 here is CASSSTSGEETQYF. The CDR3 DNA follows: TGCGCCAGCAGCTCCACTAGCGGGGAGGAGACCCAGTACTTC.

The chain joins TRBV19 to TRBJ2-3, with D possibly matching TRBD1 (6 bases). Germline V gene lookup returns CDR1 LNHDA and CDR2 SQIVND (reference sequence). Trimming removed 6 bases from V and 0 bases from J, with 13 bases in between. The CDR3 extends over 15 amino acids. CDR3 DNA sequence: TGTGCCAGTAGCAACAGGGCCACAAGCACAGATACGCAGTATTTT. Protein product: CASSNRATSTDTQYF.